This note documents a single T cell receptor beta chain sequence. This sample was included in a study of blood T cell repertoires in COVID-19. With V trimmed by 1 base and J by 9 bases, 8 bases remained unmatched. Germline V gives CDR1 LNHNV, CDR2 YYDKDF (reference sequence). CDR3 length: 14 amino acids. People in the exposed group encountered a COVID-19 case within 2 weeks before entering the study. Study processing details: How many nucleated cells were present was estimated from reference gene primer amplification. Only in-frame clones appear in the TCRdb table, and some are missing; sequencing was by immunoSEQ multiplex PCR. The DNA gave D and trimming, while V, J and clone size come from that table. The sample includes under 400,000 clones, about nine tenths of them seen just once.

What was sequenced was PBMCs or T cells enriched from blood (not recorded which). This clonotype was sampled from a woman aged 25 to 45 who had been exposed to COVID-19. This sequence joins TRBV15 and TRBJ2-7; 8 nucleotides align to TRBD1. The CDR3 spells CATSRGQGALVQYF. DNA of the CDR3: TGTGCCACCAGCAGAGGGCAGGGGGCCTTGGTGCAGTACTTC.